This T cell receptor (beta chain) was recorded in a study of OX40 agonist ivuxolimab in advanced cancers. The V gene's germline CDR1 is SGHTA and CDR2 FQGNSA. V was pared by 5 bases and J by 0 bases, with 7 bases between. This CDR3 spans 13 amino acids. TCRdb's table, derived via immunoSEQ multiplex PCR, lists solely in-frame clones and lacks some. The table shows roughly 70,000 clones, with around 89% occurring only once. This TCR was sampled from an adult with an advanced solid tumor such as melanoma, head and neck, liver or kidney cancer. The V gene is TRBV7-2, the J gene TRBJ2-5, with D tentatively TRBD1 (5 bases). The sequenced sample was CD4+ or CD8+ T cells sorted from blood, obtained in a trial of the OX40 agonist ivuxolimab. This CDR3 is CASSRQYQETQYF. The CDR3 DNA reads as TGTGCCAGCAGCCGACAGTACCAAGAGACCCAGTACTTC.